The clone carrying this T cell receptor (beta chain) was observed many times. Relative to the germline gene, one junction end is altered; a read error may explain this. The data derive from a study of Graves' ophthalmopathy and Graves' hyperthyroidism. Germline values: CDR1 ENHRY, CDR2 SYGVKD. CDR3 length equals 12 residues. RNA transcripts served as template for amplifying TCR beta CDR3 sequences. First-round RT-PCR employed HTBI primers, with a second-round multiplex PCR after it. TCRdb ran MiXCR on the multiplex PCR reads and lists one entry per CDR3 protein. The sample lists 740,000 or so distinct CDR3 sequences; 35% to 50% were seen once. If patients had other autoimmune diseases, uncontrolled infections, pregnancy or lactation, they were excluded.

The specimen sequenced was peripheral blood. This clonotype originated in an adult man with Graves' ophthalmopathy. The rearrangement links TRBV10-3 to TRBJ2-7; D gene ambiguous. CDR3 coding DNA: TGTGCCAGCAGTTATCTAACCTACGAGCAGTACTTC. Protein product: CASSYLTYEQYF.